The text below deals with one TCR beta chain. As yet, its antigen is unknown. Physicians reached a diagnosis by relying on clinical symptoms, serum thyroxine, TRAb, thyroid ultrasound and orbital computed tomography. From fresh peripheral blood, 10 ml in volume, the PBMCs were obtained. This sample was taken from a study of Graves' ophthalmopathy and Graves' hyperthyroidism. Study-level points and caveats: Among thyroid clonotypes expanded above 0.001 frequency, most also appeared in blood.

Germline V gene lookup returns CDR1 MDHEN and CDR2 SYDVKM. The CDR3 runs 19 residues. Trimming shortened V by 3 bases and J by 0 bases, and 20 bases separated the two germline ends. As the template, RNA transcripts were used to amplify TCR beta CDR3 regions. Second-round multiplex PCR followed a first-round RT-PCR using HTBI primers. TCRdb redid the calling of the multiplex PCR reads with MiXCR, one entry per CDR3 protein. The sample lists some 350,000 distinct CDR3 sequences; approximately 18% were seen once. Sequencing input: peripheral blood. The rearrangement links TRBV28 to TRBJ2-2, with a possible D match to TRBD2 (6 bases). This TCR was sampled from an adult woman with stable Graves' hyperthyroidism. This CDR3 reads CASSLYGRLGGANTGELFF. DNA of the CDR3: TGTGCCAGCAGTTTGTACGGCAGGCTCGGCGGGGCGAACACCGGGGAGCTGTTTTTT.